The next 24 T cell receptor beta chains were all read from a single sample in a study of shared clonotypes between healthy human individuals. Naive CD8 isolation took CD45RO-negative cells positively selected for CCR7 and excluded terminally differentiated effector memory CD45RA+ cells. Produced via immunoSEQ multiplex PCR; TCRdb's table is partial and in-frame only. The table has 800,000 or so clones, 95% to 97% seen once. The specimen was naive CD8+ T cells sorted from blood. The receptors were sampled from a man younger than 40 in good health.

The chain is built from TRBV6-5 and TRBJ2-3; TRBD2 agrees at 8 bases. The CDR3 covers 16 residues. Germline CDR1 and CDR2: MNHEY and SVGAGI. The junction had 6 bases not matched to a gene; V was cut back by 1 base and J by 3 bases. In DNA form, the CDR3 reads TGTGCCAGCAGTTACTGGGCGGGAGGCGGTACAGATACGCAGTATTTT. Translating it yields CASSYWAGGGTDTQYF.

Notes on this clone: At one boundary the junction diverges from the germline segment, which might be a read error. The sample carries other DNA sequences with the same CDR3. The chain has TRBV29-1 and TRBJ2-7; a possible D gene is TRBD2 (5 bases). Germline V CDR1 and CDR2: SQVTM, ANQGSEA. The CDR3 has 13 amino acids. This CDR3 is CSVEGGEIYEQYF. DNA for the CDR3: TGCAGCGTCGAAGGTGGGGAGATATACGAGCAGTACTTC.

The chain combines TRBV7-6 with TRBJ2-3; 9 bases map to TRBD2. Germline V lookup: CDR1 SGHVS, CDR2 FNYEAQ. The CDR3 is 14 amino acids. V shed 3 bases and J 5 bases; nucleotides not matched to a gene: 3. CDR3 DNA sequence: TGTGCCAGCAGCTTCGCTAGCGGGATAGATACGCAGTATTTT. Its translation is CASSFASGIDTQYF.

V is TRBV15 and J is TRBJ2-1; D gene ambiguous. The germline gives CDR1 LNHNV, CDR2 YYDKDF (reference sequence). There are 14 residues in the CDR3. With 5 bases removed from V and 2 bases from J, the gap between germline ends came to 10 bases. CDR3 in DNA: TGTGCCACCAGCGTTTCGAGAGCCTACAATGAGCAGTTCTTC. This translates into CATSVSRAYNEQFF.

This clone was counted once. The junction departs from the called germline gene at one end, perhaps through a read error. This sequence joins TRBV2 and TRBJ2-2; TRBD2 matches at 12 bases. Germline CDR1 SNHLY, CDR2 FYNNEI. The CDR3 has 16 residues. The CDR3 here is CASREGLAGNHGELFF. The DNA for the CDR3 is TGTGCCAGCAGGGAAGGACTAGCGGGAAATCACGGGGAGCTGTTTTTT.

This chain links TRBV9 with TRBJ2-4, with 8 positions matching TRBD1. This CDR3 comprises 12 residues. The germline V gene encodes CDR1 SGDLS and CDR2 YYNGEE. Trimming took 4 bases from V and 8 from J; bases not matched to a gene: 2. The CDR3 bases are TGTGCCAGCAGCACAGGGGGATACATTCAGTACTTC. Translating gives CASSTGGYIQYF.

This sequence joins TRBV11-2 and TRBJ2-7; TRBD2 aligns across 7 bases. Unmatched junction bases numbered 5, after V lost 1 base and J lost 2 bases. Germline values: CDR1 SGHAT, CDR2 FQNNGV. This CDR3 region has 15 residues. CDR3: CASSLGAGAPYEQYF. CDR3 coding DNA: TGTGCCAGCAGCTTAGGGGCGGGAGCTCCCTACGAGCAGTACTTC.

This clone was seen only once. V gene TRBV7-9 combines with J gene TRBJ2-3; no clear D. The CDR3 has 12 residues. V was cut by 5 bases and J by 6 bases, with 9 bases left in between. Per germline, CDR1 SEHNR and CDR2 FQNEAQ (reference sequence). Here the CDR3 DNA reads TGTGCCAGCAGCCAGGATAGGGATACGCAGTATTTT. This encodes CASSQDRDTQYF.

V is TRBV5-1 and J is TRBJ1-4; D is unclear. Trimming took 1 base from V and 5 from J, leaving 18 bases between them. There are 17 residues in the CDR3. Germline CDR1 SGHRS, CDR2 YFSETQ. In DNA, the CDR3 is TGCGCCAGCAGCTTGTGGTCTTTGGGAGCCGGAAATGAAAAACTGTTTTTT. Its translation: CASSLWSLGAGNEKLFF. The variable domain in full, with the rest retrieved from reference TRBV5-1 and TRBJ1-4, is KAGVTQTPRYLIKTRGQQVTLSCSPISGHRSVSWYQQTPGQGLQFLFEYFSETQRNKGNFPGRFSGRQFSNSRSEMNVSTLELGDSALYLCASSLWSLGAGNEKLFFGSGTQLSVL.

The chain combines TRBV7-9 with TRBJ2-1, with D possibly being TRBD2 (6 bases). The CDR3 has 15 residues. Germline loops: CDR1 SEHNR, CDR2 FQNEAQ (reference sequence). Trimming left V 1 base short and J 6 bases short, with 13 bases between. The CDR3 coding sequence is TGTGCCAGCAGCTTAGGAACGGGAGTTTCCAATGAGCAGTTCTTC. Its translation: CASSLGTGVSNEQFF. The full variable domain, rest sourced from reference TRBV7-9 and TRBJ2-1, is DTGVSQNPRHKITKRGQNVTFRCDPISEHNRLYWYRQTLGQGPEFLTYFQNEAQLEKSRLLSDRFSAERPKGSFSTLEIQRTEQGDSAMYLCASSLGTGVSNEQFFGPGTRLTVL.

The chain recombines TRBV6-1 with TRBJ2-1; D may be TRBD1 or TRBD2 (6 bases each). There are 15 residues in the CDR3. The V end lost 7 bases, the J end lost 2 bases, and 15 bases lay between the germline ends. CDR1 is MNHNS, CDR2 SASEGT, per germline. CDR3 coding DNA: TGTGCCAGCATGGGGGGCGGGCCTACCTACAATGAGCAGTTCTTC. Its protein product is CASMGGGPTYNEQFF.

The chain joins TRBV7-9 to TRBJ2-7; D is possibly TRBD2 (6 bases). CDR3 length equals 13 residues. Trimming cost V 1 base and J 7 bases, with 11 bases left between them. The germline CDR1 and CDR2 sequences are SEHNR and FQNEAQ (reference sequence). CDR3 coding DNA: TGTGCCAGCAGCTTAGAGCTAGCGCGGGAGCAGTACTTC. Residues: CASSLELAREQYF.

The J gene is TRBJ2-1, the V gene TRBV2; 10 nucleotides agree with TRBD1. Looked up from germline, CDR1 is SNHLY and CDR2 is FYNNEI. V lost 7 bases, J lost 7 bases, and 13 bases stayed unmatched. CDR3 size: 16 residues. The CDR3 sequence: CASTQGGQGYFNEQFF. DNA for the CDR3: TGTGCCAGCACCCAAGGGGGACAGGGGTATTTTAATGAGCAGTTCTTC.

The chain has TRBV7-9 and TRBJ2-1, with TRBD2 matching 11 bases. J gave up 5 bases and V 1 base, and 7 bases lay outside the gene matches. The CDR3 has 17 amino acids. Germline V lookup: CDR1 SEHNR, CDR2 FQNEAQ (reference sequence). The CDR3 sequence: CASSLVGGGLADNEQFF. The DNA of the CDR3 is TGTGCCAGCAGCTTAGTTGGCGGGGGACTAGCGGACAATGAGCAGTTCTTC.

The rearrangement links TRBV27 to TRBJ1-2; D is undetermined. The CDR3 runs to 14 residues. The germline gives CDR1 MNHEY, CDR2 SMNVEV (reference sequence). The V end was cut by 5 bases, the J end by 4 bases, with 14 bases between. CDR3 protein: CASSKPSEGYGYTF. CDR3 DNA sequence: TGTGCCAGCAGTAAACCGTCAGAGGGCTATGGCTACACCTTC.

This chain links TRBV27 with TRBJ2-2; 8 positions agree with TRBD1. The CDR3 sequence is 15 residues long. The junction had 10 bases not matched to a gene; V was cut back by 6 bases and J by 7 bases. CDR1 MNHEY and CDR2 SMNVEV come from the germline V gene (reference sequence). DNA for the CDR3: TGTGCCAGCAGCCCGACAGGGGATGGTGGCGGGGAGCTGTTTTTT. Amino acids: CASSPTGDGGGELFF.

The rearrangement joins TRBV27 to TRBJ2-3, with unresolved D. The CDR3 loop spans 18 amino acids. Per the germline V gene, CDR1 is MNHEY and CDR2 is SMNVEV (reference sequence). The V and J ends lost 6 bases and 1 base respectively, with 23 bases between them. The CDR3 DNA follows: TGTGCCAGCAGAATAGGGAAAGGATCCACAACCGGCACAGATACGCAGTATTTT. Its translation is CASRIGKGSTTGTDTQYF.

The genes are TRBV27 and TRBJ2-5, with unresolved D. The CDR3 extends over 11 amino acids. Germline values: CDR1 MNHEY, CDR2 SMNVEV (reference sequence). The V gene lost 8 bases and the J gene lost 3 bases, with 7 bases spanning the gap. CDR3 nucleotides: TGTGCCAGCGTCGGCGAAGAGACCCAGTACTTC. This translates into CASVGEETQYF.

This clone was recorded once. Other DNA sequences in this specimen translate into the identical CDR3. This rearrangement joins TRBV5-1 to TRBJ2-7; tentative D call: TRBD2 (5 bases). This CDR3 comprises 14 residues. Deletions cut 2 bases from V and 0 bases from J, with 9 bases between. Germline loops: CDR1 SGHRS, CDR2 YFSETQ. Here the CDR3 reads CASSLAGSSYEQYF. The CDR3, as DNA: TGCGCCAGCAGCTTAGCTGGGAGCTCCTACGAGCAGTACTTC.

This chain uses TRBV29-1 with TRBJ2-1, with TRBD2 matching 9 bases. The CDR3 contains 14 residues. After removal of 7 bases from V and 2 bases from J, the junction contained 6 bases not matched to a gene. The germline V gene encodes CDR1 SQVTM and CDR2 ANQGSEA. CDR3 nucleotide sequence: TGCAGCGCAGGACTAGCGAAAACCTACAATGAGCAGTTCTTC. As protein: CSAGLAKTYNEQFF.

V is TRBV25-1 and J is TRBJ2-3; TRBD1 agrees at 9 bases. The CDR3 runs 15 residues. The germline gives CDR1 MGHDK, CDR2 SYGVNS. Trimming at V came to 3 bases and at J to 4 bases, leaving 5 bases not matched to a gene. The CDR3 spells CASSDGTGFADTQYF. CDR3 DNA: TGTGCCAGCAGTGATGGGACAGGGTTTGCAGATACGCAGTATTTT.

The V and J genes are TRBV6-1 and TRBJ1-5; the match to TRBD1 covers 7 bases. This CDR3 spans 16 amino acids. V trimming: 3 bases; J trimming: 1 base; junction bases outside the gene matches: 6. Germline CDR1 and CDR2: MNHNS and SASEGT. DNA for the CDR3: TGTGCCAGCAGTGAGGGACAGTTTTTAAGCAATCAGCCCCAGCATTTT. Its translation: CASSEGQFLSNQPQHF.

This chain links TRBV9 with TRBJ2-3, with D maybe TRBD2 (6 bases). The V and J ends lost 6 bases and 1 base respectively, with 15 bases between them. CDR1 SGDLS and CDR2 YYNGEE come from the germline V gene. The CDR3 runs 15 residues. In nucleotides, the CDR3 is TGTGCCAGCACCTCCTCTAGCGCACGCACAGATACGCAGTATTTT. Translated, it gives CASTSSSARTDTQYF.

This clone was detected once. The CDR3 region is CSVEDRTSGRSGNEQFF. In DNA, the CDR3 is TGCAGCGTTGAAGATCGGACTAGCGGGAGGTCAGGCAATGAGCAGTTCTTC. The rearrangement joins TRBV29-1 to TRBJ2-1, with TRBD2 identical over 14 bases. Germline assignment: CDR1 SQVTM and CDR2 ANQGSEA. Losses at the gene ends were 0 bases for V and 6 bases for J; bases not matched to a gene: 7. The CDR3 contains 17 residues.